This entry lists 8 T cell receptor beta chains sequenced from one sample in a study of tumor-infiltrating lymphocytes in primary liver carcinoma. Total RNA (around 0.45 ug) served as template for TCR beta cDNA synthesis primed by a constant-region primer. Modified slightly, ARM-PCR produced TCR beta libraries over three nested multiplex PCR rounds. TRBV1-TRBV30 forward and Cbeta reverse primers drove the first two roughly 10-cycle rounds. Via MiXCR, TCRdb re-called the multiplex PCR reads, giving one row per CDR3 protein. The table shows 95,000 to 100,000 distinct CDR3 sequences, with 65% to 75% occurring only once. Co-extraction of both nucleic acids (RNA and DNA) used about 18-31 mg of unsorted bulk tissue. Sequenced: liver tumor tissue from sampling region 2. Subset of the sample: tumor region T2, inferior pole. The receptors derive from a woman aged 55-70 years with primary liver carcinoma and hepatitis B virus infection.

Here the CDR3 reads CGSSLLAGGAAGTQYF. DNA for the CDR3: TGTGGTAGCAGCTTATTAGCGGGAGGGGCCGCAGGTACGCAGTATTTT. This chain uses TRBV11-2 with TRBJ2-3; 11 nucleotides agree with TRBD2. CDR1 is SGHAT and CDR2 is FQNNGV in the germline V gene. This CDR3 spans 16 amino acids.

In the case of this clonotype: The junction departs from germline at one end; a sequencing error may be responsible. This chain uses TRBV2 with TRBJ1-1; a possible D gene is TRBD1 (5 bases). This CDR3 contains 12 residues. The V gene's germline CDR1 is SNHLY and CDR2 FYNNEI. CDR3 in DNA: TGTGCCACGGAGACAGTGAACATTGAAACTTTCTTT. It yields the protein CATETVNIETFF.

This chain joins TRBV6-4 and TRBJ2-1; 8 nucleotides line up with TRBD2. The junction had 11 bases not matched to a gene; V was cut back by 6 bases and J by 7 bases. Germline V lookup: CDR1 MRHNA, CDR2 SNTAGT. This CDR3 comprises 15 residues. This CDR3 is CASSRTAGEGNEQFF. CDR3 DNA: TGTGCCAGCAGCCGAACAGCGGGAGAAGGGAATGAGCAGTTCTTC.

Regarding this clonotype: Without the conserved terminal phenylalanine or tryptophan, this CDR3 likely stems from a read error. The chain recombines TRBV6-5 with TRBJ2-1, with 9 bases identical to TRBD1. After removal of 9 bases from V and 10 bases from J, the junction contained 16 bases not matched to a gene. The CDR3 length is 15 residues. Germline values: CDR1 MNHEY, CDR2 SVGAGI. The CDR3 here is CASSPGQGFLREQFS. In DNA form, the CDR3 reads TGTGCCAGTAGCCCCGGACAGGGGTTTCTACGGGAGCAGTTCTCC.

This clonotype is categorized as medium-sized (0.01 to 0.1%). The chain links TRBV11-3 to TRBJ2-1; D remains unclear. The CDR3 has 15 residues. V was clipped by 5 bases and J by 4 bases, with 15 bases between them. Germline V lookup: CDR1 SGHNT, CDR2 YENEEA. The CDR3 DNA is TGTGCCAGCAGCCGCACTCCCAAGACTTACAATGAGCAGTTCTTC. Its protein product is CASSRTPKTYNEQFF.

As regards this clonotype: An end of the junction differs from the germline gene, which may be a read error. V gene TRBV4-2 combines with J gene TRBJ1-1, with no clear D. Germline V gives CDR1 LGHNA, CDR2 YNFKEQ. The CDR3 has 15 residues. CDR3 coding DNA: TGTGCCACCAGCCTGCCAGACGGTACCCCCACTGAACCTTTCTTT. The encoded protein is CATSLPDGTPTEPFF.

With regard to this clonotype: A read error may explain this, as a much larger clone is one base away. The V and J genes are TRBV29-1 and TRBJ2-7; 8 nucleotides match TRBD1. The V gene end was trimmed by 4 bases and the J gene end by 3 bases; junction bases not matched to a gene: 5. CDR1 SQVTM and CDR2 ANQGSEA come from the germline V gene. The CDR3 contains 13 residues. Here the CDR3 DNA reads TGCAGCGTTGTCAAAGGACAGGGCTACGAGCAGTACTTC. This translates into CSVVKGQGYEQYF.

This clonotype has at least ten counts. This chain links TRBV7-6 with TRBJ2-4, with D tentatively TRBD2 (7 bases). Germline CDR1 and CDR2: SGHVS and FNYEAQ. The CDR3 has 19 amino acids. V lost 2 bases and J lost 5, with 25 bases in between. CDR3 in amino acids: CASSLSRPGGGEKENIQYF. The CDR3 region has the DNA TGTGCCAGCAGCTTATCCCGCCCCGGCGGGGGCGAAAAGGAAAACATTCAGTACTTC.